This TCR beta chain was observed in a study of cytomegalovirus exposure and HLA in healthy donors. Concerning this clone: Other DNA sequences in the sample encode the same CDR3.

Vbeta (60) and Jbeta (13) primers were used in the PCR. Assay: immunoSEQ multiplex PCR; the TCRdb copy retains only in-frame clones and omits some. Of about 150,000 clones in the sample, roughly 70% were seen once. The TCR originated in a man aged 30 to 45 in good health and CMV-seronegative. The material sequenced was PBMCs.

The CDR3 protein is CASSPGQGAYGYTF. In DNA form, the CDR3 reads TGCGCCAGCAGCCCCGGACAGGGGGCCTATGGCTACACCTTC. V usage is TRBV5-1 and J usage is TRBJ1-2; 11 nucleotides match TRBD1. Unmatched junction bases numbered 3, after V lost 4 bases and J lost 4 bases. Per germline, CDR1 SGHRS and CDR2 YFSETQ. The CDR3 totals 14 residues.